The source of this T cell receptor (beta chain) is a study of blood T cell repertoires in COVID-19. Overall study: The study drew acute and convalescent COVID-19 samples from the United States, Italy and Spain. In each case, the material was cDNA or gDNA derived from T cells, B-cell-depleted T cells, or PBMCs.

V lost 5 bases to trimming and J lost 6 bases, with 19 bases between them. The CDR3 consists of 16 residues. Germline CDR1 is SGHTA and CDR2 is FQGNSA. Only in-frame clones appear in the TCRdb table, and some are missing; sequencing was by immunoSEQ multiplex PCR. The sample has tens of thousands of clones; around 88% are singletons. The source material was peripheral blood. The source is a man aged 70-80 years with acute or convalescent COVID-19. J is TRBJ2-2 and V is TRBV7-2; D might be TRBD2 (6 bases). The CDR3 coding sequence is TGTGCCAGCAGCCCCCGTAGCGGAGGGCTCCCCGGGGAGCTGTTTTTT. It codes for CASSPRSGGLPGELFF.